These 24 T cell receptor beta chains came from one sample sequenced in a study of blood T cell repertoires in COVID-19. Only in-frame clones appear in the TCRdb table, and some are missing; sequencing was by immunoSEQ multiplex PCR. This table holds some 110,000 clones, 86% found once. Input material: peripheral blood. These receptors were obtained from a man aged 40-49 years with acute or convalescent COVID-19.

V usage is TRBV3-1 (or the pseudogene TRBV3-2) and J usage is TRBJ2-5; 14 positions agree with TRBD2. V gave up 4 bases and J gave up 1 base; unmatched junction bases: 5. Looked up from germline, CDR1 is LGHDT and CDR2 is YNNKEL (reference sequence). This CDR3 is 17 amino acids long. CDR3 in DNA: TGTGCCAGCAGCCCTGCAGGACTAGCGGGAGGCCAAGAGACCCAGTACTTC. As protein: CASSPAGLAGGQETQYF.

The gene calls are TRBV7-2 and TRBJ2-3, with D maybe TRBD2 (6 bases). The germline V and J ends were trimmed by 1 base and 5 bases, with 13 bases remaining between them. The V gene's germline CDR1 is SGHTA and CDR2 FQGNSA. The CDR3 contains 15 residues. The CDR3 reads CASSLVPTGGDTQYF. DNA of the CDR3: TGTGCCAGCAGCTTAGTCCCGACCGGGGGAGATACGCAGTATTTT.

The chain's CDR3 is CASSLDVGGLAYEQYF. The DNA for the CDR3 is TGTGCCAGCAGCTTGGACGTCGGCGGACTAGCCTACGAGCAGTACTTC. The chain recombines TRBV5-4 with TRBJ2-7; 7 bases are a match to TRBD2. Germline values: CDR1 SGHNT, CDR2 YYREEE (reference sequence). The CDR3 sequence is 16 residues long. The junction had 8 bases not matched to a gene; V was cut back by 0 bases and J by 2 bases.

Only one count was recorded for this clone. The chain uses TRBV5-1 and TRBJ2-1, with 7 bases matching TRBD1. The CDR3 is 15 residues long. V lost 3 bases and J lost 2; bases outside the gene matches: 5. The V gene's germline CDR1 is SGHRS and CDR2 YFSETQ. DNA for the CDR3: TGCGCCAGCAGCTCACCGGGACAGACCTACAATGAGCAGTTCTTC. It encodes CASSSPGQTYNEQFF.

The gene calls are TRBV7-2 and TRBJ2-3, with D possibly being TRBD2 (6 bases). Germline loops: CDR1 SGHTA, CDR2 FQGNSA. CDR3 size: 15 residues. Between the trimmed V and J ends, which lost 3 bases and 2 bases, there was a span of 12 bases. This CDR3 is CASSFEARDTDTQYF. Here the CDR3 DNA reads TGTGCCAGCAGCTTTGAGGCGCGGGACACAGATACGCAGTATTTT.

The CDR3 region has the DNA TGTGCCAGCTCACCACCGGCGGCTCTCCACGGCTACACCTTC. Amino acids: CASSPPAALHGYTF. V gene TRBV18 combines with J gene TRBJ1-2, with D unclear. The V end was cut by 0 bases, the J end by 8 bases, with 13 bases between. The CDR3 runs 14 residues. Germline CDR1 reads KGHSH; CDR2 reads LQKENI.

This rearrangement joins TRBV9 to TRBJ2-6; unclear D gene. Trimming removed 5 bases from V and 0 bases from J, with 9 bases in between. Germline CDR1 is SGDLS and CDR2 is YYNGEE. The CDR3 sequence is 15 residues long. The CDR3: CASRREVSGANVLTF. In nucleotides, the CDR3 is TGTGCCAGCAGAAGAGAAGTCTCTGGGGCCAACGTCCTGACTTTC.

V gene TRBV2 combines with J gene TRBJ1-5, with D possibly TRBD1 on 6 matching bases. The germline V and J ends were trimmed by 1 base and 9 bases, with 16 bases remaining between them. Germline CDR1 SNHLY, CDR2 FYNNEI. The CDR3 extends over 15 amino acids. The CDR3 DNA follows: TGTGCCAGCAGTGAAGGGCATGGGGGCATTCGGCCCCAGCATTTT. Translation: CASSEGHGGIRPQHF.

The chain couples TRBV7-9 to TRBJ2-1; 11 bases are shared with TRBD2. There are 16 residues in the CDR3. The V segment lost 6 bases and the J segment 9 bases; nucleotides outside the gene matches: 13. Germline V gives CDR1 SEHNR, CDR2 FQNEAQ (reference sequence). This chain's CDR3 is CASRPDLAGGVGEQFF. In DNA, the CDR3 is TGTGCCAGCAGGCCAGATCTAGCGGGAGGAGTTGGTGAGCAGTTCTTC.

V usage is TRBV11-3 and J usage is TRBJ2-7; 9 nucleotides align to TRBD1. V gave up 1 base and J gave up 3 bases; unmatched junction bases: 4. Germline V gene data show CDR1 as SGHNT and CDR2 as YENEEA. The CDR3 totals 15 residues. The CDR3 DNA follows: TGTGCCAGCAGCTTAGCGGGACAGGGACACTACGAGCAGTACTTC. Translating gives CASSLAGQGHYEQYF.

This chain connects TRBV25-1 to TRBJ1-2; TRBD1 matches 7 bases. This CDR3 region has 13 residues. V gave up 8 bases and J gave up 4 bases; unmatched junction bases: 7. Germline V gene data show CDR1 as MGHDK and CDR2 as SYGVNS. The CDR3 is CASAEGAGYGYTF. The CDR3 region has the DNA TGTGCCAGCGCAGAGGGGGCAGGCTATGGCTACACCTTC.

The CDR3 DNA follows: TGTGCCAGCTCACCAGGGACAGACACTGAAGCTTTCTTT. It yields the protein CASSPGTDTEAFF. This chain joins TRBV18 and TRBJ1-1; 7 bases are shared with TRBD1. Unmatched junction bases numbered 0, after V lost 2 bases and J lost 3 bases. The CDR3 is made up of 13 amino acids. CDR1 KGHSH and CDR2 LQKENI come from the germline V gene. Together with reference TRBV18 and TRBJ1-1, the CDR3 gives the full variable domain: NAGVMQNPRHLVRRRGQEARLRCSPMKGHSHVYWYRQLPEEGLKFMVYLQKENIIDESGMPKERFSAEFPKEGPSILRIQQVVRGDSAAYFCASSPGTDTEAFFGQGTRLTVV.

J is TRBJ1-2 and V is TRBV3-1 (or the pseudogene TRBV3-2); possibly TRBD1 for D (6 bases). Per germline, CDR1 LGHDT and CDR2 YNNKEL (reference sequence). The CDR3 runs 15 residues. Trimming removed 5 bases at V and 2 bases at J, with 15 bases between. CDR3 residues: CASSSTGTPNYGYTF. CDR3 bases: TGTGCCAGCAGCTCGACCGGGACACCAAACTATGGCTACACCTTC.

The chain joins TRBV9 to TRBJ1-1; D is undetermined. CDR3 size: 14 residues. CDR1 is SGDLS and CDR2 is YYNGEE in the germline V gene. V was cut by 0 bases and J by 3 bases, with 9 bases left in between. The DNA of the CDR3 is TGTGCCAGCAGCGTAGAAGCTGTGGACACTGAAGCTTTCTTT. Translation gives CASSVEAVDTEAFF.

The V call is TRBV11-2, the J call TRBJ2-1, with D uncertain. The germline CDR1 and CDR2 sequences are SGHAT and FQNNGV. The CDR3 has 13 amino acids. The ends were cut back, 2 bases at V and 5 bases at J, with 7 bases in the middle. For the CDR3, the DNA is TGTGCCAGCAGCTTAAACATCAACAATGAGCAGTTCTTC. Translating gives CASSLNINNEQFF.

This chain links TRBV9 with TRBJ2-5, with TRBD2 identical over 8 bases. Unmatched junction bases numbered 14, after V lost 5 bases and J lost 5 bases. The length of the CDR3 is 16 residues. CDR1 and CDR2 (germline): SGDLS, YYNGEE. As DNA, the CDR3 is TGTGCCAGCAGTCTCTCGGGTAGCGGGATGTGGGAGACCCAGTACTTC. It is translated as CASSLSGSGMWETQYF.

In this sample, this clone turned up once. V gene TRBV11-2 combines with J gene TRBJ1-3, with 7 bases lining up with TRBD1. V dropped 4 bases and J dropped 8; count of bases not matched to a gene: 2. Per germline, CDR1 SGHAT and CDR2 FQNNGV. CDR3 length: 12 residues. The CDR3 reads CASSSGGDTIYF. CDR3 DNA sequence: TGTGCCAGCAGCTCAGGGGGTGACACCATATATTTT.

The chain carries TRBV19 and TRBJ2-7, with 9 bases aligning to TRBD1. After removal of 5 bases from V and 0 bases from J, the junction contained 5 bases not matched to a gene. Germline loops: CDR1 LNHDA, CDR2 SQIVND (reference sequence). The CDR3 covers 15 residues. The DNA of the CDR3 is TGTGCCAGTAGTTGGGGACAGGGTAGCTCCTACGAGCAGTACTTC. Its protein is CASSWGQGSSYEQYF. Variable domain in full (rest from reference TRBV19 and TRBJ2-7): DGGITQSPKYLFRKEGQNVTLSCEQNLNHDAMYWYRQDPGQGLRLIYYSQIVNDFQKGDIAEGYSVSREKKESFPLTVTSAQKNPTAFYLCASSWGQGSSYEQYFGPGTRLTVT.

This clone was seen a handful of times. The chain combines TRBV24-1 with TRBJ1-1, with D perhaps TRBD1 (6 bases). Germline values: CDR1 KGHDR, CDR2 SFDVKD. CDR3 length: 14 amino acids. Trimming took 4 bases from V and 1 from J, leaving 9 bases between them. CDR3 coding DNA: TGTGCCACCAGTGACATCAGGGGGAACACTGAAGCTTTCTTT. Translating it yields CATSDIRGNTEAFF.

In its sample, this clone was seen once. The CDR3 loop reads CASSLVGDTQYF. CDR3 in DNA: TGTGCCAGCAGCTTGGTCGGAGATACGCAGTATTTT. This chain uses TRBV11-2 with TRBJ2-3; D call uncertain. Trimming left V 3 bases short and J 5 bases short, with 6 bases between. The CDR3 has 12 residues. Germline V gene lookup returns CDR1 SGHAT and CDR2 FQNNGV.

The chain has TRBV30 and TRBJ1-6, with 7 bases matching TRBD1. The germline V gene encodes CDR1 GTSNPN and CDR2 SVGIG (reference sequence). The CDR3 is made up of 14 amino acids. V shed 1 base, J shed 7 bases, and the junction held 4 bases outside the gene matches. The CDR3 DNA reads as TGTGCCTGGAGTGGGGGACAGCCAAATTCACCCCTCCACTTT. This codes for CAWSGGQPNSPLHF.

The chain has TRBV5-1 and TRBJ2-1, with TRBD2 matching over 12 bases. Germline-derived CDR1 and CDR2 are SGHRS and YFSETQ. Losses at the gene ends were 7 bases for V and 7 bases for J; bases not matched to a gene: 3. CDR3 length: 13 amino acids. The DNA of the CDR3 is TGCGCCAGCTGGCTAGCGGGAGGGAATGAGCAGTTCTTC. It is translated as CASWLAGGNEQFF.

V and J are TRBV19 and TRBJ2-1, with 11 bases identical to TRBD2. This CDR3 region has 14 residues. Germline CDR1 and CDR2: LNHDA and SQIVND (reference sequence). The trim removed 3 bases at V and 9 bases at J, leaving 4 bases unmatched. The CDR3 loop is CASSISGREFEQFF. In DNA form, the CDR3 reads TGTGCCAGTAGTATTAGCGGGAGGGAGTTTGAGCAGTTCTTC.

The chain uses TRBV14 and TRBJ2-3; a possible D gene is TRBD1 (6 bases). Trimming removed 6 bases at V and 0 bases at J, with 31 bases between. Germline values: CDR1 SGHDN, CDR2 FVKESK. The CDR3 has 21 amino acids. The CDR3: CASSKMDIGQHTQRSTDTQYF. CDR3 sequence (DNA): TGTGCCAGCAGTAAAATGGATATTGGACAGCACACTCAGAGAAGCACAGATACGCAGTATTTT.